This TCR beta chain stems from a study of T cells after yellow fever vaccination. A remark on this clonotype: Its target is unknown.

From germline, CDR1 is SEHNR and CDR2 FQNEAQ (reference sequence). V gave up 3 bases and J gave up 0 bases, with 10 bases separating them. The CDR3 is 15 amino acids. Universal primer sites and UMIs were introduced during 5'RACE template-switching synthesis of TCR cDNA. TCRdb processed the 5' RACE reads anew with MiXCR; each CDR3 protein has one entry. The repertoire holds some 220,000 distinct CDR3 sequences, with approximately 3% as singletons. Overall study findings and caveats: Subsequent booster samples again held most clones from primary vaccination (96% CD4, about 90% CD8). Faster peaking, at day 5 versus 15, marked a secondary response that was weaker. Abundant bulk-population clonotypes could contaminate the FACS-sorted repertoires.

The chain is built from TRBV7-9 and TRBJ2-3; D uncertain. The specimen was CD4+ T cells sorted from PBMCs, collected 10 days after the yellow fever booster vaccination. The receptor was derived from a man younger than 35 who received the YFV17D yellow fever vaccine. The CDR3, as DNA: TGTGCCAGCAGCTTGTTAGGATCTAGCACAGATACGCAGTATTTT. It encodes CASSLLGSSTDTQYF.